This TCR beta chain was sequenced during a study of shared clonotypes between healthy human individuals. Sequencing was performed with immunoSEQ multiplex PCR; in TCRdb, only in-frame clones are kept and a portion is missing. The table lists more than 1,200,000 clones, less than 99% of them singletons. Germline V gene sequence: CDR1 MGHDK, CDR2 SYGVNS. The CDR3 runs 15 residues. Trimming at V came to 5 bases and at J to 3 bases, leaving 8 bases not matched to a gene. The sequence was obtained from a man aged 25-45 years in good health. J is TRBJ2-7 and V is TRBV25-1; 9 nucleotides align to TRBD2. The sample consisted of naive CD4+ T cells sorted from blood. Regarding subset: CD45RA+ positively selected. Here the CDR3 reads CASSPLSGSDYEQYF. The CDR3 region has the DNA TGTGCCAGCAGTCCCCTTAGCGGGAGCGACTACGAGCAGTACTTC.